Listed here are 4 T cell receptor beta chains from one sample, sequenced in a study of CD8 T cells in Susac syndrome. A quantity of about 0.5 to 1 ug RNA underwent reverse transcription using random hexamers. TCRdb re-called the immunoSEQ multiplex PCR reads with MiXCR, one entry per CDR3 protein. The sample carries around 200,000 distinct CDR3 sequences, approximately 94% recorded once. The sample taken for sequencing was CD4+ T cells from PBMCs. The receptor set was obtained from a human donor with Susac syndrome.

The CDR3 DNA follows: TGCGCCAGCAGCTTGTTACTCGGCACAGATACGCAGTATTTT. Translating gives CASSLLLGTDTQYF. This sequence joins TRBV5-1 and TRBJ2-3; D gene ambiguous. The V and J ends lost 1 base and 1 base respectively, with 7 bases between them. This CDR3 spans 14 amino acids. Germline V lookup: CDR1 SGHRS, CDR2 YFSETQ.

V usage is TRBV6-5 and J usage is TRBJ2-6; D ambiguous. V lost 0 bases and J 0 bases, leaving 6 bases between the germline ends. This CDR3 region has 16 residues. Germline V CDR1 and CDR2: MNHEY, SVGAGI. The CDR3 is CASSYSTSSGANVLTF. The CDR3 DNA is TGTGCCAGCAGTTACTCGACAAGCTCTGGGGCCAACGTCCTGACTTTC.

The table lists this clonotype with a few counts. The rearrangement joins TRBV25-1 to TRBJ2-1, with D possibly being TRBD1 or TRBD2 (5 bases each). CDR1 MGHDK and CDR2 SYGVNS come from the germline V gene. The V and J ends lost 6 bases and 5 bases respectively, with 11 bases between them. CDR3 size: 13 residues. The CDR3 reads CASRGQGDNEQFF. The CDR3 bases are TGTGCCAGCAGGGGTCAGGGAGACAATGAGCAGTTCTTC.

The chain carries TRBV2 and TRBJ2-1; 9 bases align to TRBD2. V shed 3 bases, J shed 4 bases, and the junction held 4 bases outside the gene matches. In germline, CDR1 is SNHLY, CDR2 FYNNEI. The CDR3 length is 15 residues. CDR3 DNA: TGTGCCAGCAGTGACACTCTAGCGGGGTACAATGAGCAGTTCTTC. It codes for CASSDTLAGYNEQFF.